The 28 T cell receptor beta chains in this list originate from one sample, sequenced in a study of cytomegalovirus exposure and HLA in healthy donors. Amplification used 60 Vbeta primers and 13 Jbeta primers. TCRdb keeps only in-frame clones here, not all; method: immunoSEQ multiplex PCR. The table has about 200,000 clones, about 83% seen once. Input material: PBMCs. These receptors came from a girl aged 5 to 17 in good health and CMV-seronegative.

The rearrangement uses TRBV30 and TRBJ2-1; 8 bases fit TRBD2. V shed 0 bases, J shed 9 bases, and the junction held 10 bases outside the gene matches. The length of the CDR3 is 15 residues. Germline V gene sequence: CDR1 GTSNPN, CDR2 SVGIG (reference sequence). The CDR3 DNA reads TGTGCCTGGAGTGTAGATTCGGGAGGGCGGGGTGAGCAGTTCTTC. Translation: CAWSVDSGGRGEQFF.

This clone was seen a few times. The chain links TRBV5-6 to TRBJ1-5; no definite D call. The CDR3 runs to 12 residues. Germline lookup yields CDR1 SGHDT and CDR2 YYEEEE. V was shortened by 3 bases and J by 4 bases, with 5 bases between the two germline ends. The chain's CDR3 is CASSSGNQPQHF. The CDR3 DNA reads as TGTGCCAGCAGCTCGGGAAATCAGCCCCAGCATTTT.

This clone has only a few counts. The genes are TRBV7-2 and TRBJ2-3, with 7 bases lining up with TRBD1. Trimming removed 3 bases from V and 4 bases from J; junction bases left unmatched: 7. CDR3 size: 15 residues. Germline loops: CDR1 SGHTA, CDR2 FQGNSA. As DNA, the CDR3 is TGTGCCAGCAGCTTTAAAGGGGGCAACGCAGATACGCAGTATTTT. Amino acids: CASSFKGGNADTQYF.

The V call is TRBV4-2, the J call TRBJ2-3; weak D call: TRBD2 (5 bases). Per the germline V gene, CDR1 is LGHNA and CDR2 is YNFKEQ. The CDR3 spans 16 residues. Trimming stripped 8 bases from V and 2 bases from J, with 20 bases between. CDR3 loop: CASSKGPGKDTDTQYF. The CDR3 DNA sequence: TGTGCCAGCTCTAAGGGTCCGGGGAAAGACACAGATACGCAGTATTTT.

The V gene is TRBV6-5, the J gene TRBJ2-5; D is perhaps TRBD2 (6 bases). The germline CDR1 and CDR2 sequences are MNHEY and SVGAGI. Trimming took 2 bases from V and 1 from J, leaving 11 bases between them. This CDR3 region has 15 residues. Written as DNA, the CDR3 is TGTGCCAGCAGTTACGGTGCGGGGAGCCAAGAGACCCAGTACTTC. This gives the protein CASSYGAGSQETQYF.

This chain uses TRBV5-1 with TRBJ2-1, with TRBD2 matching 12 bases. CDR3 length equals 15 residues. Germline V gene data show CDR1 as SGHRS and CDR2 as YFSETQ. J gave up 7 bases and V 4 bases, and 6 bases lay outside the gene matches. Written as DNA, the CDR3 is TGCGCCAGCAGCCGGGGACTAGCGGGTACAAATGAGCAGTTCTTC. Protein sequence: CASSRGLAGTNEQFF.

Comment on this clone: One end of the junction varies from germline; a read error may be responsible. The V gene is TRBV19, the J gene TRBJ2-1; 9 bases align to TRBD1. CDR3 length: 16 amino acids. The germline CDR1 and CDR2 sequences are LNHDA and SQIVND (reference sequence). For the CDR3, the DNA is TGTGCCAGTAGTTTAGAACCCGGGACAGGGTACAATGAGCAGTTCTTC. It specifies CASSLEPGTGYNEQFF.

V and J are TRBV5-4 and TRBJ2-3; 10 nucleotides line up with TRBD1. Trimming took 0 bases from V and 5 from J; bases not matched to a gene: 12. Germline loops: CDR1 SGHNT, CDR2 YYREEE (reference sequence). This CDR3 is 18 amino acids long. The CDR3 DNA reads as TGTGCCAGCAGCTTGGGGGTCTGGGACAGGGGTTCGGGAGATACGCAGTATTTT. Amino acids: CASSLGVWDRGSGDTQYF.

The CDR3: CSVCQAENTEAFF. The CDR3 DNA reads as TGCAGCGTTTGCCAGGCCGAGAACACTGAAGCTTTCTTT. The rearrangement joins TRBV29-1 to TRBJ1-1; D is undetermined. This CDR3 region has 13 residues. Trimming cost V 5 bases and J 1 base, with 11 bases left between them. Germline CDR1 and CDR2: SQVTM and ANQGSEA. The variable domain in full, completed from reference TRBV29-1 and TRBJ1-1, reads SAVISQKPSRDICQRGTSLTIQCQVDSQVTMMFWYRQQPGQSLTLIATANQGSEATYESGFVIDKFPISRPNLTFSTLTVSNMSPEDSSIYLCSVCQAENTEAFFGQGTRLTVV.

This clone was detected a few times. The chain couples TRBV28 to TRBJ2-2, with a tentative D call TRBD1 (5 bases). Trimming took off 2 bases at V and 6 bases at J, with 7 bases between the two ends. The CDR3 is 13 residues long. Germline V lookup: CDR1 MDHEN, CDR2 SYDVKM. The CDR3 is CASSLGAPGELFF. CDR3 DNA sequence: TGTGCCAGCAGTTTAGGGGCTCCCGGGGAGCTGTTTTTT. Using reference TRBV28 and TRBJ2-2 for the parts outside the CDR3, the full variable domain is DVKVTQSSRYLVKRTGEKVFLECVQDMDHENMFWYRQDPGLGLRLIYFSYDVKMKEKGDIPEGYSVSREKKERFSLILESASTNQTSMYLCASSLGAPGELFFGEGSRLTVL.

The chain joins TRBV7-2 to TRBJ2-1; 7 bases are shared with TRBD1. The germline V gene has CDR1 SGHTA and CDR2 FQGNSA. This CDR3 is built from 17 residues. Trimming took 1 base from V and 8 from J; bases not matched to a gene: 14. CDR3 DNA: TGTGCCAGCAGCTTAGTTGGTTTGAGACAGGGTGGTCATGAGCAGTTCTTC. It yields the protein CASSLVGLRQGGHEQFF.

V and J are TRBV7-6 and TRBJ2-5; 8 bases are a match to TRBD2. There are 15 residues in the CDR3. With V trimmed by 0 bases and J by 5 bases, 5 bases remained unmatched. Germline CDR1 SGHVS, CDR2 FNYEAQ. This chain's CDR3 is CASSLAGTSGETQYF. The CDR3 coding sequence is TGTGCCAGCAGCTTAGCCGGGACTAGTGGTGAGACCCAGTACTTC.

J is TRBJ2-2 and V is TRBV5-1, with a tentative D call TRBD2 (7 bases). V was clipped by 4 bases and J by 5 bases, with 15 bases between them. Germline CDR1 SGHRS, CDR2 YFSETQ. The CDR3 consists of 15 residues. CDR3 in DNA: TGCGCCAGCAGCATCGGACTAGGGGGGACCGGGGAGCTGTTTTTT. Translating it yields CASSIGLGGTGELFF.

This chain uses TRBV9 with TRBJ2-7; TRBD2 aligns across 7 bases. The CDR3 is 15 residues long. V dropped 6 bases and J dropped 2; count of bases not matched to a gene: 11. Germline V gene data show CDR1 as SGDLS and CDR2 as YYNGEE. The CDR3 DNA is TGTGCCAGCACCCCCCGGGACTACCACACCTACGAGCAGTACTTC. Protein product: CASTPRDYHTYEQYF. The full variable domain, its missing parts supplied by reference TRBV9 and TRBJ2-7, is DSGVTQTPKHLITATGQRVTLRCSPRSGDLSVYWYQQSLDQGLQFLIQYYNGEERAKGNILERFSAQQFPDLHSELNLSSLELGDSALYFCASTPRDYHTYEQYFGPGTRLTVT.

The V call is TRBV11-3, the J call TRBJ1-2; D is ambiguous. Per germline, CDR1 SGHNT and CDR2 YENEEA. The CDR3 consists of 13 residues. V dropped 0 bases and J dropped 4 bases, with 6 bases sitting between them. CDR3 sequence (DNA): TGTGCCAGCAGCTTAGAGTCAGGCTATGGCTACACCTTC. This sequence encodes CASSLESGYGYTF.

The CDR3, as DNA: TGTGCCTGGAGTACCCGACAGGGTTATGCCGGGGAGCTGTTTTTT. It codes for CAWSTRQGYAGELFF. The chain joins TRBV30 to TRBJ2-2, with 7 bases fitting TRBD1. Germline V CDR1 and CDR2: GTSNPN, SVGIG (reference sequence). The V and J ends lost 2 bases and 6 bases, in that order; junction bases with no gene match: 9. The CDR3 loop spans 15 amino acids.

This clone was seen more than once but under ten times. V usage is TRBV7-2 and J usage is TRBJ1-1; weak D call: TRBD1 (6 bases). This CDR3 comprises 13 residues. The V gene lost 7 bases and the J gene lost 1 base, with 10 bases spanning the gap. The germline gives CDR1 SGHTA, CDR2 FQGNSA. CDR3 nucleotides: TGTGCCAGCACATTCAGGGGGAACACTGAAGCTTTCTTT. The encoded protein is CASTFRGNTEAFF.

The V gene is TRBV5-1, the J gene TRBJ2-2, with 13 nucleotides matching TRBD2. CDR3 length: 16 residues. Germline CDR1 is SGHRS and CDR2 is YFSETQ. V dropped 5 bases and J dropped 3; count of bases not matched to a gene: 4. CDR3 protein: CASRAGLAGDTGELFF. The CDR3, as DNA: TGCGCCAGCAGGGCTGGACTAGCGGGAGACACCGGGGAGCTGTTTTTT.

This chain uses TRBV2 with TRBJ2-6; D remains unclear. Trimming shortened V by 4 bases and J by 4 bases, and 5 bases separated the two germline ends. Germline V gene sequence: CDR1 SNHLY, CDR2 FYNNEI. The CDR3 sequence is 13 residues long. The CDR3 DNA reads TGTGCCAGCAGTGCTCTGGGGGCCAACGTCCTGACTTTC. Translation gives CASSALGANVLTF.

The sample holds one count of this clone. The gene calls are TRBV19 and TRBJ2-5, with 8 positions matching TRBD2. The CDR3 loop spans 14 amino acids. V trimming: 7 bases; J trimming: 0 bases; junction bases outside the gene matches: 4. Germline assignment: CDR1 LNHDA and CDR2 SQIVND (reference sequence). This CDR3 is CASKERGNQETQYF. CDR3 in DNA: TGTGCCAGTAAAGAGCGGGGGAACCAAGAGACCCAGTACTTC.

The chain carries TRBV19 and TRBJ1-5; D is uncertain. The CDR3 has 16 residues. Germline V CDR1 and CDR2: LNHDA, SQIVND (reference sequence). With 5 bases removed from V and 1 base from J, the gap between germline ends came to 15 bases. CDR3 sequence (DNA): TGTGCCAGTAGTCCTCGGGATGAGAGAAGCAATCAGCCCCAGCATTTT. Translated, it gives CASSPRDERSNQPQHF. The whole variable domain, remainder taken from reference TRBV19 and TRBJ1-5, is DGGITQSPKYLFRKEGQNVTLSCEQNLNHDAMYWYRQDPGQGLRLIYYSQIVNDFQKGDIAEGYSVSREKKESFPLTVTSAQKNPTAFYLCASSPRDERSNQPQHFGDGTRLSIL.

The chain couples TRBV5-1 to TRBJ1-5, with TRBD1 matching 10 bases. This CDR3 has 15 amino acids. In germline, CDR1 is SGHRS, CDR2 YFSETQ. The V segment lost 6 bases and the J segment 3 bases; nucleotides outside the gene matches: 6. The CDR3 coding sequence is TGCGCCAGCAAAAAAGGGACAGGGGACAATCAGCCCCAGCATTTT. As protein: CASKKGTGDNQPQHF.

CDR3 sequence: CASSPEQLAVYNEQFF. The CDR3 bases are TGTGCCAGCAGCCCTGAGCAGCTAGCGGTATACAATGAGCAGTTCTTC. The chain recombines TRBV5-4 with TRBJ2-1; 7 bases fit TRBD2. CDR1 SGHNT and CDR2 YYREEE come from the germline V gene (reference sequence). Unmatched junction bases numbered 11, after V lost 4 bases and J lost 4 bases. The CDR3 runs to 16 residues. Filled out from reference TRBV5-4 and TRBJ2-1, the complete variable domain reads ETGVTQSPTHLIKTRGQQVTLRCSSQSGHNTVSWYQQALGQGPQFIFQYYREEENGRGNFPPRFSGLQFPNYSSELNVNALELDDSALYLCASSPEQLAVYNEQFFGPGTRLTVL.

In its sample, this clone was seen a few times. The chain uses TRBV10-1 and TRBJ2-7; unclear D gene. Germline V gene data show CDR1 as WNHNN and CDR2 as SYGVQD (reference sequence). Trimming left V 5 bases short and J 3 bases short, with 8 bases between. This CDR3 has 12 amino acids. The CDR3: CASSPGLYEQYF. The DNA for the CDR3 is TGCGCCAGCAGTCCGGGTCTCTACGAGCAGTACTTC.

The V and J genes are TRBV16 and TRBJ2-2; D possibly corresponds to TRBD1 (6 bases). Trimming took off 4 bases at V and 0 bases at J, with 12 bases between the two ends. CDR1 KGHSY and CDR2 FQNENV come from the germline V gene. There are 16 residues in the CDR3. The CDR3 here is CASSPLDSSNTGELFF. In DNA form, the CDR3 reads TGTGCCAGCAGCCCCTTGGACAGCTCGAACACCGGGGAGCTGTTTTTT.

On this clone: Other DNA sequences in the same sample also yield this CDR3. Here the CDR3 reads CATSRESGSYEQYF. The CDR3, as DNA: TGTGCCACCAGCAGAGAGTCAGGGTCTTACGAGCAGTACTTC. The chain combines TRBV15 with TRBJ2-7; a possible D gene is TRBD1 (5 bases). V lost 0 bases and J 4 bases, leaving 10 bases between the germline ends. The CDR3 sequence is 14 residues long. Germline values: CDR1 LNHNV, CDR2 YYDKDF (reference sequence). Drawing the rest from reference TRBV15 and TRBJ2-7, the complete variable domain is DAMVIQNPRYQVTQFGKPVTLSCSQTLNHNVMYWYQQKSSQAPKLLFHYYDKDFNNEADTPDNFQSRRPNTSFCFLDIRSPGLGDTAMYLCATSRESGSYEQYFGPGTRLTVT.

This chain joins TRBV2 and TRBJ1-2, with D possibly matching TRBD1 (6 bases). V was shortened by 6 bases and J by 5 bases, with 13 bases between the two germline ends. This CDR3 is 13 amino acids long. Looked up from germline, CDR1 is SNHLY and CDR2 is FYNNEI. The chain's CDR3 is CASSPGTYYGYTF. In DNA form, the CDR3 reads TGTGCCAGCAGCCCCGGGACATATTATGGCTACACCTTC. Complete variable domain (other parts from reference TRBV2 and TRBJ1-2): EPEVTQTPSHQVTQMGQEVILRCVPISNHLYFYWYRQILGQKVEFLVSFYNNEISEKSEIFDDQFSVERPDGSNFTLKIRSTKLEDSAMYFCASSPGTYYGYTFGSGTRLTVV.

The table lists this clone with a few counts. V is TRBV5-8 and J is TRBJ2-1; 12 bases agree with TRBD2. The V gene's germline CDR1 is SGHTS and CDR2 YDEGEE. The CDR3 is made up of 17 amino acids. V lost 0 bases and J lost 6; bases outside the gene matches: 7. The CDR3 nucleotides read TGTGCCAGCAGCTTGGAGTCCCTAGCGGGGGGGCTCAATGAGCAGTTCTTC. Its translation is CASSLESLAGGLNEQFF.